The source of this T cell receptor beta chain is a study of cytomegalovirus exposure and HLA in healthy donors. Study results and caveats: CMV serostatus stood as the only immune exposure information on hand.

Both 60 Vbeta primers and 13 Jbeta primers went into the PCR. Profiled with immunoSEQ multiplex PCR; TCRdb holds only in-frame clones, not every one. Of about 220,000 clones listed, 82% are singletons. This clone occurred a few times. Its antigen is as yet unknown. The CDR3 length is 14 residues. V shed 0 bases and J shed 0 bases, with 5 bases lying between them. Per the germline V gene, CDR1 is MNHEY and CDR2 is SVGAGI. The gene calls are TRBV6-5 and TRBJ1-2; the D is unclear. The clonotype comes from a woman aged 35 to 49 in good health and CMV-seropositive. What was sequenced was PBMCs. CDR3 coding DNA: TGTGCCAGCAGTTACTCGAGAGCTAACTATGGCTACACCTTC. It is translated as CASSYSRANYGYTF.